What follows are 22 T cell receptor beta chains derived from one specimen sequenced in a study of T cell responses to AZD1222 COVID-19 vaccine. TCRdb keeps only in-frame clones here, not all; method: immunoSEQ multiplex PCR. Of approximately 140,000 clones detected, over 75% appear once; the ten largest clones hold roughly 3.1%. This specimen was peripheral blood, taken on day 0 of AZD1222 vaccination. These receptors were collected from an adult in good health.

V is TRBV7-9 and J is TRBJ1-1; D unclear. Germline V gene data show CDR1 as SEHNR and CDR2 as FQNEAQ (reference sequence). V gave up 5 bases and J gave up 4 bases, with 17 bases separating them. This CDR3 spans 15 amino acids. The CDR3 DNA reads as TGTGCCAGCAGCCCCGCAAGGGCAGGCGGCACTGAAGCTTTCTTT. Translating gives CASSPARAGGTEAFF.

The V and J genes are TRBV7-9 and TRBJ1-5, with 7 bases fitting TRBD1. Germline CDR1 and CDR2: SEHNR and FQNEAQ (reference sequence). V was clipped by 4 bases and J by 2 bases; unmatched bases: 5. This CDR3 has 15 amino acids. The CDR3 region has the DNA TGTGCCAGCAGCTCCGCAGGGGGAGGCAATCAGCCCCAGCATTTT. It translates to CASSSAGGGNQPQHF.

The chain has TRBV7-2 and TRBJ2-3; tentative D call: TRBD1 (6 bases). Germline-derived CDR1 and CDR2 are SGHTA and FQGNSA. This CDR3 is built from 16 residues. Trimming pared 2 bases from V and 0 bases from J, leaving 12 bases between. The CDR3 here is CASSLLGALSTDTQYF. The CDR3 nucleotides are TGTGCCAGCAGCTTATTGGGGGCGTTAAGCACAGATACGCAGTATTTT.

V is TRBV24-1 and J is TRBJ2-3, with TRBD2 matching over 13 bases. This CDR3 region has 17 residues. Losses at the gene ends were 5 bases for V and 4 bases for J; bases not matched to a gene: 8. Looked up from germline, CDR1 is KGHDR and CDR2 is SFDVKD. The CDR3 DNA is TGTGCCACCAGTGCAACTCTGACTAGCGGGGGGCCAGATACGCAGTATTTT. Encoded protein: CATSATLTSGGPDTQYF.

V and J are TRBV10-3 and TRBJ2-5; D tentatively reads TRBD1 or TRBD2 (5 bases each). V lost 4 bases to trimming and J lost 5 bases, with 14 bases between them. From germline, CDR1 is ENHRY and CDR2 SYGVKD. The CDR3 is 14 residues long. CDR3 protein: CAISAGAEMETQYF. Here the CDR3 DNA reads TGTGCCATCAGTGCCGGGGCCGAAATGGAGACCCAGTACTTC.

V is TRBV29-1 and J is TRBJ2-2; D is unresolved. CDR1 and CDR2 (germline): SQVTM, ANQGSEA. V was shortened by 6 bases and J by 1 base, with 6 bases between the two germline ends. The CDR3 is made up of 12 amino acids. The CDR3 loop is CSVEKNTGELFF. The CDR3 DNA sequence: TGCAGCGTCGAGAAGAACACCGGGGAGCTGTTTTTT.

This sequence joins TRBV7-8 and TRBJ2-1; tentative D call: TRBD2 (6 bases). From germline, CDR1 is SGHVS and CDR2 FQNEAQ. Deletions cut 0 bases from V and 9 bases from J, with 24 bases between. The CDR3 covers 18 residues. This CDR3 is CASSLALTAFRRGGEQFF. The DNA of the CDR3 is TGTGCCAGCAGCTTAGCGTTGACAGCCTTTCGGAGGGGAGGTGAGCAGTTCTTC.

V is TRBV12-3 or TRBV12-4 and J is TRBJ1-6, with 8 bases matching TRBD1. J lost 10 bases, V lost 8 bases, and 4 bases had no gene match. The CDR3 spans 12 residues. Here the CDR3 reads CASSDRDSPLHF. The CDR3 nucleotides are TGTGCCAGCTCGGACAGGGACTCACCCCTCCACTTT.

The chain uses TRBV6-5 and TRBJ2-5; 7 bases align to TRBD1. The CDR3 has 15 residues. Losses at the gene ends were 8 bases for V and 4 bases for J; bases not matched to a gene: 13. The germline CDR1 and CDR2 sequences are MNHEY and SVGAGI. Here the CDR3 DNA reads TGTGCCAGCGACCGAAGGGGGCAGGTAGGAGAGACCCAGTACTTC. Amino acid sequence: CASDRRGQVGETQYF.

The CDR3, as DNA: TGTGCCAGCAGCTTCGTGGGGGCAGATACGCAGTATTTT. Protein: CASSFVGADTQYF. This sequence joins TRBV5-6 and TRBJ2-3, with D possibly being TRBD1 or TRBD2 (5 bases each). V was cut by 2 bases and J by 4 bases, with 8 bases left in between. Per the germline V gene, CDR1 is SGHDT and CDR2 is YYEEEE. The CDR3 is 13 amino acids.

This clone was seen just once. The chain is built from TRBV7-9 and TRBJ1-2; TRBD1 matches at 9 bases. Germline V CDR1 and CDR2: SEHNR, FQNEAQ (reference sequence). The CDR3 covers 15 residues. Trimming removed 1 base from V and 6 bases from J; junction bases left unmatched: 6. The CDR3 is CASSLGGQGSDGYTF. The CDR3 nucleotides read TGTGCCAGCAGCTTAGGCGGACAGGGGTCTGATGGCTACACCTTC.

The chain recombines TRBV19 with TRBJ2-1, with 9 bases fitting TRBD2. The V segment lost 5 bases and the J segment 3 bases; nucleotides outside the gene matches: 14. CDR1 LNHDA and CDR2 SQIVND come from the germline V gene (reference sequence). The CDR3 is made up of 18 amino acids. This chain's CDR3 is CASSSQDRGRAVYNEQFF. The CDR3 DNA follows: TGTGCCAGTAGTTCCCAAGACCGCGGGAGGGCGGTCTACAATGAGCAGTTCTTC.

This rearrangement joins TRBV27 to TRBJ1-6; possibly TRBD1 for D (6 bases). The germline V gene encodes CDR1 MNHEY and CDR2 SMNVEV (reference sequence). V shed 0 bases and J shed 6 bases, with 15 bases lying between them. The length of the CDR3 is 17 residues. In DNA form, the CDR3 reads TGTGCCAGCAGTTTATCCTGGGGGCCCGGGGGTAATTCACCCCTCCACTTT. This encodes CASSLSWGPGGNSPLHF.

The rearrangement links TRBV2 to TRBJ1-2; weak D call: TRBD1 (5 bases). Per germline, CDR1 SNHLY and CDR2 FYNNEI. With 3 bases removed from V and 4 bases from J, the gap between germline ends came to 9 bases. The CDR3 length is 13 residues. This CDR3 is CASSEGRGYGYTF. The CDR3 region has the DNA TGTGCCAGCAGTGAGGGGCGGGGCTATGGCTACACCTTC.

The J gene is TRBJ1-1, the V gene TRBV10-3, with TRBD1 as a possible D gene (5 bases). The V end lost 8 bases, the J end lost 2 bases, and 15 bases lay between the germline ends. Per the germline V gene, CDR1 is ENHRY and CDR2 is SYGVKD. The CDR3 length is 14 residues. The CDR3 loop reads CAIWGGHPNTEAFF. CDR3 DNA sequence: TGTGCCATCTGGGGCGGGCATCCTAACACTGAAGCTTTCTTT.

The sample holds one count of this clone. The chain uses TRBV6-1 and TRBJ1-2; no clear D. This CDR3 is built from 18 residues. V lost 2 bases and J lost 6, with 25 bases in between. CDR1 and CDR2 (germline): MNHNS, SASEGT. CDR3 sequence reads: CASSERIVIAGLQNGYTF. CDR3 coding DNA: TGTGCCAGCAGTGAAAGGATTGTTATAGCAGGCCTCCAGAATGGCTACACCTTC.

This clone was observed a single time. V is TRBV30 and J is TRBJ2-7; TRBD1 or TRBD2 may be the D gene (5 bases each). Germline values: CDR1 GTSNPN, CDR2 SVGIG (reference sequence). Trimming took 0 bases from V and 4 from J, leaving 16 bases between them. The CDR3 is made up of 15 amino acids. CDR3: CAWSVGARGGYEQYF. In DNA form, the CDR3 reads TGTGCCTGGAGTGTAGGGGCCCGGGGTGGATACGAGCAGTACTTC. Complete variable domain (other parts from reference TRBV30 and TRBJ2-7): SQTIHQWPATLVQPVGSPLSLECTVEGTSNPNLYWYRQAAGRGLQLLFYSVGIGQISSEVPQNLSASRPQDRQFILSSKKLLLSDSGFYLCAWSVGARGGYEQYFGPGTRLTVT.

The chain employs TRBV6-1 and TRBJ2-1; TRBD2 matches at 8 bases. CDR3 length: 15 amino acids. Looked up from germline, CDR1 is MNHNS and CDR2 is SASEGT. The V gene end was trimmed by 0 bases and the J gene end by 7 bases; junction bases not matched to a gene: 5. The DNA of the CDR3 is TGTGCCAGCAGTGAAGCACTAGCGGACTCAAATGAGCAGTTCTTC. This sequence encodes CASSEALADSNEQFF.

This chain joins TRBV19 and TRBJ2-2, with a weak D call TRBD1 (5 bases). The CDR3 runs 14 residues. Germline V gene sequence: CDR1 LNHDA, CDR2 SQIVND (reference sequence). Trimming cost V 7 bases and J 0 bases, with 9 bases left between them. The CDR3: CASKAGTNTGELFF. The CDR3 bases are TGTGCCAGTAAGGCAGGGACGAACACCGGGGAGCTGTTTTTT.

This sequence joins TRBV29-1 and TRBJ2-6; 8 nucleotides agree with TRBD1. V dropped 4 bases and J dropped 4; count of bases not matched to a gene: 9. Germline V gives CDR1 SQVTM, CDR2 ANQGSEA. The CDR3 runs to 16 residues. The DNA of the CDR3 is TGCAGCGTTGGGACAGGGATTGGGGTCGGGGCCAACGTCCTGACTTTC. It is translated as CSVGTGIGVGANVLTF.

This rearrangement joins TRBV11-1 to TRBJ2-1; no clear D. The germline gives CDR1 SGHAT, CDR2 FQDESV (reference sequence). This CDR3 is built from 13 residues. V lost 8 bases and J 9 bases, leaving 17 bases between the germline ends. The CDR3 DNA reads as TGTGCCAGCTCCCCGCTAACGCGAACTGAGCAGTTCTTC. Amino acids: CASSPLTRTEQFF.

V gene TRBV6-1 combines with J gene TRBJ1-2, with D unclear. Trimming removed 3 bases at V and 6 bases at J, with 11 bases between. This CDR3 contains 13 residues. The germline V gene encodes CDR1 MNHNS and CDR2 SASEGT. The CDR3 nucleotides are TGTGCCAGCAGTGATACGGGGAAACATGGCTACACCTTC. Amino acids: CASSDTGKHGYTF.